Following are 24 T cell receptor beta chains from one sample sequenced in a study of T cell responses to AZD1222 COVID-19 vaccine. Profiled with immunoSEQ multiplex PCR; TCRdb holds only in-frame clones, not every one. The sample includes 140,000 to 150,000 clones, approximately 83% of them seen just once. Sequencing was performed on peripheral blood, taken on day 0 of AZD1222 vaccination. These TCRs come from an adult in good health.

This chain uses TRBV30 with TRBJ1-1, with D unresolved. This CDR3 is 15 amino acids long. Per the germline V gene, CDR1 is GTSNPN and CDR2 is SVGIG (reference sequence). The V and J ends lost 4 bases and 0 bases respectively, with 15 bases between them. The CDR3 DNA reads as TGTGCCTGGAATACGTTTGGCGGGTTGAACACTGAAGCTTTCTTT. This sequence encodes CAWNTFGGLNTEAFF.

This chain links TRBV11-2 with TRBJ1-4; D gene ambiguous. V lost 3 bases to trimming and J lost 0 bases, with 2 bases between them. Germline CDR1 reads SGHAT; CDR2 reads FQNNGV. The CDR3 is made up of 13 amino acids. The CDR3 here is CASSFATNEKLFF. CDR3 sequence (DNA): TGTGCCAGCAGCTTTGCAACTAATGAAAAACTGTTTTTT. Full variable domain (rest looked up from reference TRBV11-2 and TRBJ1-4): EAGVAQSPRYKIIEKRQSVAFWCNPISGHATLYWYQQILGQGPKLLIQFQNNGVVDDSQLPKDRFSAERLKGVDSTLKIQPAKLEDSAVYLCASSFATNEKLFFGSGTQLSVL.

CDR3 DNA sequence: TGTGCCAGCAGCTTCTCCCGAGGCGCAACTAATGAAAAACTGTTTTTT. Translation gives CASSFSRGATNEKLFF. The chain recombines TRBV11-2 with TRBJ1-4; D ambiguous. The V and J ends lost 3 bases and 0 bases respectively, with 11 bases between them. This CDR3 has 16 residues. Germline assignment: CDR1 SGHAT and CDR2 FQNNGV.

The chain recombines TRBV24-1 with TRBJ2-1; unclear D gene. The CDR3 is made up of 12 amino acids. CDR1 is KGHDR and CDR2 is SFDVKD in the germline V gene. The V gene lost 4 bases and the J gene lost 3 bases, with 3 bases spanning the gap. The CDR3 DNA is TGTGCCACCAGTGACTACTACAATGAGCAGTTCTTC. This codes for CATSDYYNEQFF.

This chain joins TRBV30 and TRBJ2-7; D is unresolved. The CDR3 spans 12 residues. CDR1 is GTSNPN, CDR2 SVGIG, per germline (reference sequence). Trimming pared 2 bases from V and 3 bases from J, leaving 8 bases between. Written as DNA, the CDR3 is TGTGCCTGGAGTCTGGGAAACTACGAGCAGTACTTC. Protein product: CAWSLGNYEQYF. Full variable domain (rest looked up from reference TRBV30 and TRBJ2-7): SQTIHQWPATLVQPVGSPLSLECTVEGTSNPNLYWYRQAAGRGLQLLFYSVGIGQISSEVPQNLSASRPQDRQFILSSKKLLLSDSGFYLCAWSLGNYEQYFGPGTRLTVT.

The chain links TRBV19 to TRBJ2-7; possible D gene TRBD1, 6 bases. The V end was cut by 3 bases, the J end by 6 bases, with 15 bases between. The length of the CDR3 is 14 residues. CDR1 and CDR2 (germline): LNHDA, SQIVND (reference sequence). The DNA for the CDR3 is TGTGCCAGTAGTATGGGGACATACCCCGGCGAGCAGTACTTC. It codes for CASSMGTYPGEQYF.

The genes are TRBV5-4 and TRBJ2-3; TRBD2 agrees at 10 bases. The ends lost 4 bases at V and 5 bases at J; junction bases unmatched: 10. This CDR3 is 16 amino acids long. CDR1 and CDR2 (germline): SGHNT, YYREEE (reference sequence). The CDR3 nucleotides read TGTGCCAGCAGCCCCGTCGGCCGACTAGCGGGAGATACGCAGTATTTT. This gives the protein CASSPVGRLAGDTQYF.

The CDR3 nucleotides read TGTGCCAGTCTTTTACAGGGGTATGGCTACACCTTC. Translated: CASLLQGYGYTF. The chain joins TRBV2 to TRBJ1-2; the match to TRBD1 covers 7 bases. The CDR3 spans 12 residues. From germline, CDR1 is SNHLY and CDR2 FYNNEI. The V gene end was trimmed by 9 bases and the J gene end by 5 bases; junction bases not matched to a gene: 6.

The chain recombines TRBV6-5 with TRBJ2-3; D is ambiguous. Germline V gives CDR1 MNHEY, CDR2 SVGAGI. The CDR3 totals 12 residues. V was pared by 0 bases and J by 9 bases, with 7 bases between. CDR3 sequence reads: CASSYSGRTQYF. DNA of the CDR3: TGTGCCAGCAGTTACTCAGGAAGGACGCAGTATTTT.

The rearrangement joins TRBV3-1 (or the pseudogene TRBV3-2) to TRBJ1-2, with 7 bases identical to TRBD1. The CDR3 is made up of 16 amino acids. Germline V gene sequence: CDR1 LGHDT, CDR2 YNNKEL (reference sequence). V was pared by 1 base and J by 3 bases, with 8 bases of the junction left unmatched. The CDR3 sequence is CASSQGETGIYYGYTF. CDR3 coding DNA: TGTGCCAGCAGCCAAGGCGAGACAGGGATATACTATGGCTACACCTTC.

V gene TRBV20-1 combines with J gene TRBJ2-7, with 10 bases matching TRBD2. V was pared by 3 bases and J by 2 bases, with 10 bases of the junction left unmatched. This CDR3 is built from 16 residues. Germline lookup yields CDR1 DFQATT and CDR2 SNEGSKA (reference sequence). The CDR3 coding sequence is TGCAGTGCTAGTGGGGGCGGTAGCGGGAGGACCTACGAGCAGTACTTC. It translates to CSASGGGSGRTYEQYF.

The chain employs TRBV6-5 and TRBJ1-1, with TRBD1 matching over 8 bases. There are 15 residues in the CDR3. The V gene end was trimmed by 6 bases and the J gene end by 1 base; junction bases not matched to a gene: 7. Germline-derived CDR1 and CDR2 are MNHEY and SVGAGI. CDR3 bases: TGTGCCAGCAGATCAGGGGGCACCGGGAACACTGAAGCTTTCTTT. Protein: CASRSGGTGNTEAFF.

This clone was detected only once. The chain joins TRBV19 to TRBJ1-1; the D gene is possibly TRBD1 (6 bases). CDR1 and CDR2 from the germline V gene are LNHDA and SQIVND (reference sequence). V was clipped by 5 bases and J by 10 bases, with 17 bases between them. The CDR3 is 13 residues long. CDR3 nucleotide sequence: TGTGCCAGTAGTCTCCGGGACACCACAGGAGCTTTCTTT. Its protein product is CASSLRDTTGAFF.

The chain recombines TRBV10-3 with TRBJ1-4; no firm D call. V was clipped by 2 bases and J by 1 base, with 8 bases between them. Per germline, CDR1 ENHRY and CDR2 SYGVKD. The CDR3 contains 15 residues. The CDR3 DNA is TGTGCCATCAGTGAGAACGGAGGAACTAATGAAAAACTGTTTTTT. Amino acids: CAISENGGTNEKLFF.

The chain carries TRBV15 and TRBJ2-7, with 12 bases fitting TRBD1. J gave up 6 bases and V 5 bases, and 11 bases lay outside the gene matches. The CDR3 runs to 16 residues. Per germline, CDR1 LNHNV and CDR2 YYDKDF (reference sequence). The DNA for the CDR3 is TGTGCCACCAGCGTCCGGGACAGGGGGCGCAGAGGCGAGCAGTACTTC. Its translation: CATSVRDRGRRGEQYF.

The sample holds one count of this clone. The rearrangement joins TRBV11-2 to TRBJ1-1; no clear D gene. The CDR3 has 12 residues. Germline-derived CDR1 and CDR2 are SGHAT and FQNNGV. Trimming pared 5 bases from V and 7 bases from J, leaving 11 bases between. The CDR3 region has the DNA TGTGCCAGCAGCGTCGGACCGAGTGAAGCTTTCTTT. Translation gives CASSVGPSEAFF.

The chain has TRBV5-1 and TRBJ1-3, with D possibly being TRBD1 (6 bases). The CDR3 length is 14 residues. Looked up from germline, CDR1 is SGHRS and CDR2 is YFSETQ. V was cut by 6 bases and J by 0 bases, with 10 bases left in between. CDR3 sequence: CASMDSDSGNTIYF. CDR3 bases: TGCGCCAGCATGGACAGCGACTCTGGAAACACCATATATTTT.

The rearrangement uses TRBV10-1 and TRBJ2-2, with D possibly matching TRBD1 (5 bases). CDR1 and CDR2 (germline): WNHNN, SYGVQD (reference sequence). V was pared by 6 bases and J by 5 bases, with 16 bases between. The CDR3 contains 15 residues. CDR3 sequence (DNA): TGCGCCAGCAGCACACAGGACCCGAGGACCGGGGAGCTGTTTTTT. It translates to CASSTQDPRTGELFF.

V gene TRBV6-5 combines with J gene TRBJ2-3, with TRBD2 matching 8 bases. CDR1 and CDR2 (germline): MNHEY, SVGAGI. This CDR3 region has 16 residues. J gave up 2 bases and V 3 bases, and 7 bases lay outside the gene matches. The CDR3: CASSYLGLAFTDTQYF. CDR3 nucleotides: TGTGCCAGCAGTTATCTCGGACTAGCCTTCACAGATACGCAGTATTTT.

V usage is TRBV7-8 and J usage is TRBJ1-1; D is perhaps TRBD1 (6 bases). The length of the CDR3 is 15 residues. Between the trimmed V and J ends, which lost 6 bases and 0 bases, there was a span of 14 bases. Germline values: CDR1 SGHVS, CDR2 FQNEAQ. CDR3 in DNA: TGTGCCAGCAGTTTGGGGGGCGGATTGAACACTGAAGCTTTCTTT. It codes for CASSLGGGLNTEAFF.

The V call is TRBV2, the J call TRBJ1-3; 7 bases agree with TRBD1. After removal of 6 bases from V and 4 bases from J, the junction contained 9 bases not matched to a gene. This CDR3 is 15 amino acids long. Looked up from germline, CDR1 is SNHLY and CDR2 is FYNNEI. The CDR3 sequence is CASSVTGTQGNTIYF. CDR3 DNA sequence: TGTGCCAGCAGCGTGACAGGGACTCAAGGAAACACCATATATTTT.

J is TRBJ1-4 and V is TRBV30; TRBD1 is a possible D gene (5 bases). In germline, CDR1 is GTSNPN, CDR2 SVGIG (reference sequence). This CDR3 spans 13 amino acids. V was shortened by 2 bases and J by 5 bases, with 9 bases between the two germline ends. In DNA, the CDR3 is TGTGCCTGGAGTAGGGACGTGAATGAAAAACTGTTTTTT. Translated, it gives CAWSRDVNEKLFF.

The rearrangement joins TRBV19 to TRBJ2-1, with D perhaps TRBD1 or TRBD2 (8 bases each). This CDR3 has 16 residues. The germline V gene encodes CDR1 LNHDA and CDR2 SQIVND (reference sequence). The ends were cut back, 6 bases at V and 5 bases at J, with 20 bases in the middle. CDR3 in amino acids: CASSPGGLAGHNEQFF. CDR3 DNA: TGTGCCAGTAGCCCAGGGGGCCTAGCGGGCCACAATGAGCAGTTCTTC.

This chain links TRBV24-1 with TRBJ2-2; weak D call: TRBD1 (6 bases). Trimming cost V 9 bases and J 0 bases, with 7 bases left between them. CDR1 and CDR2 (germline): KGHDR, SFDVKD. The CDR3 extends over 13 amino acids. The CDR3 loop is CATGQSNTGELFF. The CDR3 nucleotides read TGTGCCACCGGACAGTCGAACACCGGGGAGCTGTTTTTT.